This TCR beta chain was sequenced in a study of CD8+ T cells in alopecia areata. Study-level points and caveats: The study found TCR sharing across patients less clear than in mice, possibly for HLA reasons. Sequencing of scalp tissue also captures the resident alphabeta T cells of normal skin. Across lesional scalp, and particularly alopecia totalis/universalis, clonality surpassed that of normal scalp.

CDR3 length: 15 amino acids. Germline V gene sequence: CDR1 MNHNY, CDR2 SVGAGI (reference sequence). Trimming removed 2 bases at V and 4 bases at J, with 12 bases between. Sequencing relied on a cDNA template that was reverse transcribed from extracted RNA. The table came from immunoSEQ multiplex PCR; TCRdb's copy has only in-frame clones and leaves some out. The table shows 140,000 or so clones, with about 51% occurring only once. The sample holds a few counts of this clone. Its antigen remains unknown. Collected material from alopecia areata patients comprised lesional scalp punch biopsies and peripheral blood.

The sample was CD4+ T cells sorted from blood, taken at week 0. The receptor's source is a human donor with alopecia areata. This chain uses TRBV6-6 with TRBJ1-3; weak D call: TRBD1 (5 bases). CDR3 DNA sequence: TGTGCCAGCAGTTACAGTGTGGCAGGGGGAAACACCATATATTTT. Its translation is CASSYSVAGGNTIYF.